The text below deals with one T cell receptor (beta chain). The source of the sample is a study of blood T cell repertoires in COVID-19. Repertoires were generated with immunoSEQ multiplex PCR, while TCRdb's copy carries only in-frame clones and drops some. The sample includes hundreds of thousands of clones, about 91% of them seen just once. The CDR3 is made up of 13 amino acids. Germline V gives CDR1 ENHRY, CDR2 SYGVKD. Trimming removed 6 bases at V and 4 bases at J, with 9 bases between. This receptor was obtained from an elderly man with acute or convalescent COVID-19. The specimen sequenced was peripheral blood. This sequence joins TRBV10-3 and TRBJ2-2; no firm D call. CDR3 sequence: CAISQYSTGELFF. In nucleotides, the CDR3 is TGTGCCATCAGCCAATACTCCACCGGGGAGCTGTTTTTT.